The clone carrying this TCR beta chain has ten or more counts. Its specificity is unknown. Graves' hyperthyroidism without ophthalmopathy progression within 18 months was termed stable. This sample was taken from a study of T cells in Graves' hyperthyroidism and ophthalmopathy. Study information: Peripheral blood collection took place at initial diagnosis, before any treatment. Findings and caveats of the study: Among clonotypes expanded in thyroid above 0.001, most were also found in blood. Ophthalmopathy stood apart from stable hyperthyroidism in a 13 V-J model.

In germline, CDR1 is SGHAT, CDR2 FQNNGV. This CDR3 region has 18 residues. Deletions cut 5 bases from V and 8 bases from J, with 28 bases between. Researchers took RNA transcripts and amplified the TCR beta CDR3 regions from them. A set of HTBI primers served as the primers for a first-round RT-PCR of the TCR CDR3. TCRdb recomputed calls from the multiplex PCR reads with MiXCR, one row per CDR3 protein. The sample holds fewer than 350,000 distinct CDR3 sequences; about 18% are singletons and the top ten take less than 65%. Sequenced: blood. V and J are TRBV11-2 and TRBJ2-1, with D possibly matching TRBD1 (5 bases). The receptor was isolated from a woman between 45 and 65 years old with Graves' hyperthyroidism. The CDR3 nucleotides are TGTGCCAGCAGCCAAGGGGCCCACGTTTTTGCTTCTGACGATGAGCAGTTCTTC. Protein product: CASSQGAHVFASDDEQFF.